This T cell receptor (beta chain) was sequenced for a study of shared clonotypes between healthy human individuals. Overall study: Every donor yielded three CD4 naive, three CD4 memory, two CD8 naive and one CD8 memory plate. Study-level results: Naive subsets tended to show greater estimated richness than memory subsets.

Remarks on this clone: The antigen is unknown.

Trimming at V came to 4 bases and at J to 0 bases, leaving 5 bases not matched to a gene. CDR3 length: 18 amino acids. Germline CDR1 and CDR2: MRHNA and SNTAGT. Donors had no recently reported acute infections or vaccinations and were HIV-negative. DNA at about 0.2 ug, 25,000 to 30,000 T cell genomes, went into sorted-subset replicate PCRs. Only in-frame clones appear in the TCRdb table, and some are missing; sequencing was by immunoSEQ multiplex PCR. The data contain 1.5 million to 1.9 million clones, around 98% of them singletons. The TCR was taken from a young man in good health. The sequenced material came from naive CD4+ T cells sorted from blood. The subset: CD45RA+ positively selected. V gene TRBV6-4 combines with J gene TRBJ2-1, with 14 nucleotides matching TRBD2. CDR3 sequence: CASSGAGTSGSSYNEQFF. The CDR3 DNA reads TGTGCCAGCAGTGGGGCCGGGACTAGCGGGAGCTCCTACAATGAGCAGTTCTTC.